The 17 T cell receptor beta chains in this list originate from one sample, sequenced in a study of blood T cells in healthy people across ages. Next came a second PCR, run for about 7 to 12 cycles, which used a sample-barcoded 5' primer along with a J-beta primer mix. MiXCR, run by TCRdb on the 5' RACE reads, gives a single entry per CDR3 protein. The data show around 700,000 distinct CDR3 sequences, with just under 25% seen just once and 9.4% held by the top ten. These data also formed part of another study, on T cells of mothers and their children.

The source material was blood. All receptors derive from a boy between 10 and 17 years old in good health.

The table lists this clonotype with a few counts. This sequence joins TRBV27 and TRBJ1-1; D may be TRBD1 (6 bases). Germline CDR1 reads MNHEY; CDR2 reads SMNVEV (reference sequence). The CDR3 spans 14 residues. Trimming took off 3 bases at V and 2 bases at J, with 10 bases between the two ends. The CDR3 protein is CASSFGTPNTEAFF. For the CDR3, the DNA is TGTGCCAGCAGTTTCGGGACACCTAACACTGAAGCTTTCTTT.

The genes are TRBV20-1 and TRBJ1-1; D is unclear. The CDR3 sequence is 12 residues long. The V gene's germline CDR1 is DFQATT and CDR2 SNEGSKA (reference sequence). CDR3 loop: CSVPLGNTEAFF. In nucleotides, the CDR3 is TGCAGCGTCCCGCTAGGGAACACTGAAGCTTTCTTT.

The chain links TRBV12-5 to TRBJ2-7, with 9 bases identical to TRBD1. J gave up 2 bases and V 8 bases, and 7 bases lay outside the gene matches. The CDR3 loop spans 14 amino acids. Germline V gene data show CDR1 as LGHNT and CDR2 as FRNRAP. The CDR3 DNA is TGTGCTAGTCTAACAGGGGGCTTCCCCTACGAGCAGTACTTC. It translates to CASLTGGFPYEQYF.

V is TRBV28 and J is TRBJ2-7, with 10 bases aligning to TRBD1. The CDR3 is 15 amino acids. In germline, CDR1 is MDHEN, CDR2 SYDVKM. V shed 10 bases and J 4 bases; nucleotides not matched to a gene: 13. The CDR3 DNA sequence: TGTGCCACCTCGCGTTCGGACAGGGGGTATTACGAGCAGTACTTC. Its translation: CATSRSDRGYYEQYF.

A note on this clonotype: The junction departs from germline at one end; a sequencing error may be responsible. This chain links TRBV5-5 with TRBJ2-1; weak D call: TRBD2 (5 bases). Germline loops: CDR1 SGHKS, CDR2 YYEKEE (reference sequence). CDR3 size: 14 residues. The CDR3 nucleotides are TGTGCCAACAGCGGCGGAGTTGTCTACAATGAGCAGTTCTTC. It encodes CANSGGVVYNEQFF.

This clonotype has a count of ten or more. The V and J genes are TRBV29-1 and TRBJ2-5; 7 bases are shared with TRBD1. J was trimmed by 1 base and V by 5 bases; bases with no gene match: 1. The germline CDR1 and CDR2 sequences are SQVTM and ANQGSEA. CDR3 length: 12 amino acids. CDR3 bases: TGCAGCGTTTACAGGGGCCAAGAGACCCAGTACTTC. This encodes CSVYRGQETQYF.

This rearrangement joins TRBV5-6 to TRBJ1-1; no firm D call. Trimming shortened V by 5 bases and J by 0 bases, and 14 bases separated the two germline ends. The CDR3 totals 15 residues. The V gene's germline CDR1 is SGHDT and CDR2 YYEEEE. CDR3 coding DNA: TGTGCCAGCAGGTCTAGACGGTTTTTGAACACTGAAGCTTTCTTT. This translates into CASRSRRFLNTEAFF. Filled out from reference TRBV5-6 and TRBJ1-1, the complete variable domain reads DAGVTQSPTHLIKTRGQQVTLRCSPKSGHDTVSWYQQALGQGPQFIFQYYEEEERQRGNFPDRFSGHQFPNYSSELNVNALLLGDSALYLCASRSRRFLNTEAFFGQGTRLTVV.

In its sample, this clonotype was seen once. The V and J genes are TRBV6-6 and TRBJ2-5; D call uncertain. V gave up 1 base and J gave up 4 bases, with 13 bases separating them. The CDR3 has 15 residues. Per the germline V gene, CDR1 is MNHNY and CDR2 is SVGAGI (reference sequence). The CDR3 here is CASSYYDKVGETQYF. In DNA, the CDR3 is TGTGCCAGCAGTTACTACGACAAGGTGGGAGAGACCCAGTACTTC.

The J gene is TRBJ2-4, the V gene TRBV12-3 or TRBV12-4; a possible D gene is TRBD1 (6 bases). V gave up 6 bases and J gave up 3 bases, with 15 bases separating them. This CDR3 region has 15 residues. In DNA, the CDR3 is TGTGCCAGCAGGATAACAGGGCTGGACAAAAACATTCAGTACTTC. This translates into CASRITGLDKNIQYF.

The chain uses TRBV25-1 and TRBJ2-3; the match to TRBD2 covers 7 bases. Trimming cost V 6 bases and J 0 bases; bases outside gene matches: 6. Germline assignment: CDR1 MGHDK and CDR2 SYGVNS. The CDR3 spans 15 residues. CDR3 in amino acids: CASSLRGESTDTQYF. In DNA form, the CDR3 reads TGTGCCAGCAGCCTACGGGGGGAAAGCACAGATACGCAGTATTTT.

The V call is TRBV6-6, the J call TRBJ2-5; D not certain. This CDR3 spans 12 amino acids. Germline V gene sequence: CDR1 MNHNY, CDR2 SVGAGI (reference sequence). V was trimmed by 2 bases and J by 4 bases, leaving 5 bases between them. The CDR3 region is CASSYTRETQYF. CDR3 DNA sequence: TGTGCCAGCAGTTACACGAGAGAGACCCAGTACTTC.

This clonotype occurred a few times. The chain has TRBV3-1 and TRBJ1-1, with D perhaps matching TRBD1 (5 bases). From germline, CDR1 is LGHDT and CDR2 YNNKEL (reference sequence). The CDR3 spans 14 residues. V was trimmed by 0 bases and J by 5 bases, leaving 10 bases between them. The CDR3: CASSQETGGTEAFF. The CDR3 DNA follows: TGTGCCAGCAGCCAAGAAACAGGTGGGACTGAAGCTTTCTTT.

This clonotype has only a few counts. The CDR3 reads CASSYPNEKLFF. CDR3 nucleotide sequence: TGTGCCAGCAGCTACCCTAATGAAAAACTGTTTTTT. The chain links TRBV7-9 to TRBJ1-4; D uncertain. The CDR3 totals 12 residues. Germline-derived CDR1 and CDR2 are SEHNR and FQNEAQ (reference sequence). The V end was cut by 4 bases, the J end by 3 bases, with 3 bases between.

This clonotype has only a few counts. This sequence joins TRBV19 and TRBJ2-5; TRBD2 is a possible D gene (5 bases). V was cut by 3 bases and J by 5 bases, with 13 bases left in between. This CDR3 region has 14 residues. From germline, CDR1 is LNHDA and CDR2 SQIVND (reference sequence). CDR3: CASSMGVGIETQYF. The CDR3, as DNA: TGTGCCAGTAGTATGGGAGTAGGGATCGAGACCCAGTACTTC.

The V gene is TRBV7-3, the J gene TRBJ2-5; a possible D gene is TRBD2 (5 bases). The V end lost 1 base, the J end lost 5 bases, and 14 bases lay between the germline ends. Per germline, CDR1 SGHTA and CDR2 FQGTGA. This CDR3 has 15 residues. The CDR3 loop is CASSLRRAGGETQYF. The DNA of the CDR3 is TGTGCCAGCAGCTTAAGGCGGGCAGGCGGGGAGACCCAGTACTTC.

This clonotype was detected a few times. The J gene is TRBJ2-7, the V gene TRBV10-3, with a weak D call TRBD1 (7 bases). Germline-derived CDR1 and CDR2 are ENHRY and SYGVKD. The CDR3 contains 15 residues. V was clipped by 2 bases and J by 4 bases, with 15 bases between them. The CDR3: CAISEGVQGGYEQYF. The DNA for the CDR3 is TGTGCCATCAGTGAGGGGGTCCAGGGGGGTTACGAGCAGTACTTC.

The rearrangement links TRBV28 to TRBJ2-3; D ambiguous. Trimming removed 6 bases from V and 2 bases from J, with 18 bases in between. Germline V gene sequence: CDR1 MDHEN, CDR2 SYDVKM. This CDR3 has 16 amino acids. In DNA, the CDR3 is TGTGCCAGCAGCCTAGGGAAAACCTACTCCACAGATACGCAGTATTTT. This sequence encodes CASSLGKTYSTDTQYF.